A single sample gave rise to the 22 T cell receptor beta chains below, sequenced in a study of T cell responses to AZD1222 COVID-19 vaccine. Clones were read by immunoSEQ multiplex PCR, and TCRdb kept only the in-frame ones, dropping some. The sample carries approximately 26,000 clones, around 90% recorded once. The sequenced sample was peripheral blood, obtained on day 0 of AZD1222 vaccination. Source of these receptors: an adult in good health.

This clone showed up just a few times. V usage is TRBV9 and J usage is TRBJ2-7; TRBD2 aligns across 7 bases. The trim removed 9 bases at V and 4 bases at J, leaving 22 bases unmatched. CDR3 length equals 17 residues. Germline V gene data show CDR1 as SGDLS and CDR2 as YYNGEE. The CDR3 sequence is CANIKKGLPSTDYEQYF. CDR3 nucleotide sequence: TGTGCCAACATTAAAAAGGGACTACCATCTACGGATTACGAGCAGTACTTC. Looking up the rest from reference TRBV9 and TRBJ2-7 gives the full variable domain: DSGVTQTPKHLITATGQRVTLRCSPRSGDLSVYWYQQSLDQGLQFLIQYYNGEERAKGNILERFSAQQFPDLHSELNLSSLELGDSALYFCANIKKGLPSTDYEQYFGPGTRLTVT.

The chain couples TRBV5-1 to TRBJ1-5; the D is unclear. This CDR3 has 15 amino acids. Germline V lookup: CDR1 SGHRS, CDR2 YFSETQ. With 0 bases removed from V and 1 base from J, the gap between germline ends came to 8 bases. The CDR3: CASSLGVSSNQPQHF. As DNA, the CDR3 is TGCGCCAGCAGCTTGGGAGTATCAAGCAATCAGCCCCAGCATTTT.

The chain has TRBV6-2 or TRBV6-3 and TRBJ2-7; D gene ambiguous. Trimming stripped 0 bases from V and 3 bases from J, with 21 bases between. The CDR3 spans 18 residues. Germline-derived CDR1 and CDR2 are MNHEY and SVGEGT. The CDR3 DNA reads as TGTGCCAGCAGTTACTCTTCCATCCGGGCCGACAAAGTCTACGAGCAGTACTTC. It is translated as CASSYSSIRADKVYEQYF.

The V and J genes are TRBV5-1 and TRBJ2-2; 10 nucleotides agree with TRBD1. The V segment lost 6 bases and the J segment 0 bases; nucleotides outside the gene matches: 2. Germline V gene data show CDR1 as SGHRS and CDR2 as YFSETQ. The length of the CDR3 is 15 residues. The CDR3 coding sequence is TGCGCCAGCAAAGGACAGGGGGCGAACACCGGGGAGCTGTTTTTT. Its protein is CASKGQGANTGELFF.

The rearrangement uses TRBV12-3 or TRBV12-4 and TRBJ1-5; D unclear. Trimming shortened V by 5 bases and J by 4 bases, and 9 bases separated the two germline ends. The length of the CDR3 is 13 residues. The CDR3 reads CASSAQGNQPQHF. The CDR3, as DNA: TGTGCCAGCAGTGCTCAAGGGAATCAGCCCCAGCATTTT.

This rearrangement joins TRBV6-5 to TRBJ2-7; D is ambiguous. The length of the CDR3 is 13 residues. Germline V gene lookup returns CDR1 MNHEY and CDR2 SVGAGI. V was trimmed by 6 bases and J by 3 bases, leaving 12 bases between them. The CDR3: CASRTRANYEQYF. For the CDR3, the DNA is TGTGCCAGCAGGACAAGGGCGAACTACGAGCAGTACTTC.

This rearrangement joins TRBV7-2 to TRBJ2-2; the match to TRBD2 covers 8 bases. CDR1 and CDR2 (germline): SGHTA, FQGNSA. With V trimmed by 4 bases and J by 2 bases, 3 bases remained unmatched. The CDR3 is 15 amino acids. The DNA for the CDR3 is TGTGCCAGCAGCTCAACTAGCGGAAACACCGGGGAGCTGTTTTTT. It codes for CASSSTSGNTGELFF.

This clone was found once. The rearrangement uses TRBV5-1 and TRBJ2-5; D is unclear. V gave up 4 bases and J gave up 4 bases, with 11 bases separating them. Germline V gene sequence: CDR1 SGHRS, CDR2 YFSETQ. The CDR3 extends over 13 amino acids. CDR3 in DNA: TGCGCCAGCAGCCCCCCCGGCGGAGAGACCCAGTACTTC. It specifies CASSPPGGETQYF.

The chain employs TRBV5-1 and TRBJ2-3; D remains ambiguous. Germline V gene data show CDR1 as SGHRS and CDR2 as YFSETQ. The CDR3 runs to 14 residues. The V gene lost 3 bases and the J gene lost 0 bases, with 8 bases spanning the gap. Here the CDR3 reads CASSSTTSTDTQYF. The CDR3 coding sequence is TGCGCCAGCAGCTCGACAACCAGCACAGATACGCAGTATTTT.

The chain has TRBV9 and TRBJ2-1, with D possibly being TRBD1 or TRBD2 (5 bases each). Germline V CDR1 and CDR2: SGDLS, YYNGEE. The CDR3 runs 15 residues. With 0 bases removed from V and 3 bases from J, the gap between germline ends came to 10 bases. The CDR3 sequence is CASSVGGLDYNEQFF. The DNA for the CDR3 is TGTGCCAGCAGCGTAGGGGGGTTAGACTACAATGAGCAGTTCTTC.

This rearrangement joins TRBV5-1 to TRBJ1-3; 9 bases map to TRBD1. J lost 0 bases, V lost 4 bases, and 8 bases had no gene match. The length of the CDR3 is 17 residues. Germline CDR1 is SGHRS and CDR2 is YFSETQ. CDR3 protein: CASSPEGQGTSGNTIYF. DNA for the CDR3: TGCGCCAGCAGCCCTGAGGGACAGGGAACCTCTGGAAACACCATATATTTT.

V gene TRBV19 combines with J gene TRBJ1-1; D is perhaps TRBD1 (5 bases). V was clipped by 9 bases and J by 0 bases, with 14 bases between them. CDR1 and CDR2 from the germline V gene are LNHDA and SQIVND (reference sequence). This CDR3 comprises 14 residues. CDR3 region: CASHIGTLNTEAFF. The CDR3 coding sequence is TGTGCCAGCCATATAGGGACCCTGAACACTGAAGCTTTCTTT.

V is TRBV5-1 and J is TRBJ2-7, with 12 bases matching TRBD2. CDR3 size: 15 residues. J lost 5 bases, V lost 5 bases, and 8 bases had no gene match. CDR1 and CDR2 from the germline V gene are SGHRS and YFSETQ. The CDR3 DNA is TGCGCCAGCAGGTACCTAGCGGGAGGGCAGGACGAGCAGTACTTC. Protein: CASRYLAGGQDEQYF.

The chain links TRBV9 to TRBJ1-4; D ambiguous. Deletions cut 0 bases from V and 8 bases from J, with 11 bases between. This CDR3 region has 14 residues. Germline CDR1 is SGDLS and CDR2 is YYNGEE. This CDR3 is CASSVGMVWEKLFF. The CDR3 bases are TGTGCCAGCAGCGTAGGGATGGTTTGGGAAAAACTGTTTTTT.

The CDR3 spells CASTKTGEGLGNTIYF. CDR3 bases: TGTGCCAGCACCAAGACAGGGGAAGGATTAGGAAACACCATATATTTT. This chain joins TRBV28 and TRBJ1-3, with 8 bases aligning to TRBD1. Trimming took 7 bases from V and 4 from J; bases not matched to a gene: 12. CDR3 length: 16 residues. Germline-derived CDR1 and CDR2 are MDHEN and SYDVKM.

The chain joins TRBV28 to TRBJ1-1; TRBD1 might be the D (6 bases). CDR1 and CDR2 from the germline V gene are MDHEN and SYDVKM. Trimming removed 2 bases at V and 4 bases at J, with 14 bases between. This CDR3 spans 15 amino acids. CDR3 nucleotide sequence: TGTGCCAGCAGTTTAATGGGCAGAGGGGGCACTGAAGCTTTCTTT. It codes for CASSLMGRGGTEAFF.

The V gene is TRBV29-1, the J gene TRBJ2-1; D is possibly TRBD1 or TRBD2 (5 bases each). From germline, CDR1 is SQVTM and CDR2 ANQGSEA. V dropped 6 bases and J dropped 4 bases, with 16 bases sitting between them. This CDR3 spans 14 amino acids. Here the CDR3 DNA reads TGCAGCGTATTAGGGGACCCCTGGTACAATGAGCAGTTCTTC. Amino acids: CSVLGDPWYNEQFF.

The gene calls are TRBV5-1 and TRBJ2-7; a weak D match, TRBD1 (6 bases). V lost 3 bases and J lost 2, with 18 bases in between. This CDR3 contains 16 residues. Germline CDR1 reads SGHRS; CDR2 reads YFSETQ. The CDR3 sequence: CASSSRTVKDPYEQYF. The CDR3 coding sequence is TGCGCCAGCAGCTCGAGGACAGTCAAGGACCCCTACGAGCAGTACTTC.

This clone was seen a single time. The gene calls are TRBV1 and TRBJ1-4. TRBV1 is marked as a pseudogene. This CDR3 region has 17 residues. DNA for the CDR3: TGCACCAGCAGCCAGACGGGCAGCTACGCCCTTAATGAAAAACTGTTTTTT. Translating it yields CTSSQTGSYALNEKLFF.

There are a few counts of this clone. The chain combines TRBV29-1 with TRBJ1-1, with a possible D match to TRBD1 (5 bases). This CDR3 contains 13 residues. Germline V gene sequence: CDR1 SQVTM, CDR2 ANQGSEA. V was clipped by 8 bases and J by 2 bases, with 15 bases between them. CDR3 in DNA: TGCAGCTGCGCTGAGGGGACTAACACTGAAGCTTTCTTT. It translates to CSCAEGTNTEAFF. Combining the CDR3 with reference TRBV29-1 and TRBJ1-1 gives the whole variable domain SAVISQKPSRDICQRGTSLTIQCQVDSQVTMMFWYRQQPGQSLTLIATANQGSEATYESGFVIDKFPISRPNLTFSTLTVSNMSPEDSSIYLCSCAEGTNTEAFFGQGTRLTVV.

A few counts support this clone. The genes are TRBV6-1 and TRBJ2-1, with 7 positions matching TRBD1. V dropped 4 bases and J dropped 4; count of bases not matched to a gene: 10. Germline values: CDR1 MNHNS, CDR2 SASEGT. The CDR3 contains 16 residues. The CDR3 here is CASSGTPGQKYNEQFF. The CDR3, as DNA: TGTGCCAGCAGTGGAACACCGGGACAGAAATACAATGAGCAGTTCTTC.

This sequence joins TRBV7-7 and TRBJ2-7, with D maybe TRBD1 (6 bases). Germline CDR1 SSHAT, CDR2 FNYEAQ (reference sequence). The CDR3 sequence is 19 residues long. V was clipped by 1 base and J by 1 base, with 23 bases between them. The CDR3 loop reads CASSLGVMNLLRGSYEQYF. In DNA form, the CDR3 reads TGTGCCAGCAGCTTAGGCGTCATGAACCTCCTTAGGGGGTCCTACGAGCAGTACTTC.